The 29 T cell receptor beta chains below all came from one sample that was sequenced in a study of Graves' ophthalmopathy and Graves' hyperthyroidism. RNA transcripts were the source from which TCR beta CDR3 regions were amplified. First-round RT-PCR used HTBI primers; second-round multiplex PCR followed. TCRdb processed the multiplex PCR reads anew with MiXCR; each CDR3 protein has one entry. In the table there are 900,000 to 1,200,000 distinct CDR3 sequences, 35% to 40% of which are singletons. Sequencing was done on a sample of peripheral blood or thyroid tissue (not recorded which). The receptors were gathered from an adult man with Graves' hyperthyroidism.

This clonotype has a count of ten or more. V and J are TRBV4-3 and TRBJ2-5, with 7 bases matching TRBD2. V shed 0 bases, J shed 5 bases, and the junction held 9 bases outside the gene matches. The CDR3 is 16 amino acids. The germline V gene encodes CDR1 LGHNA and CDR2 YSLEER. CDR3 coding DNA: TGCGCCAGCAGCCAAGACGTCGCCGGGGGAGGGGAGACCCAGTACTTC. Its translation: CASSQDVAGGGETQYF.

This clonotype appeared many times. V gene TRBV7-8 combines with J gene TRBJ2-5; D unclear. The V gene's germline CDR1 is SGHVS and CDR2 FQNEAQ. The CDR3 totals 16 residues. V was clipped by 6 bases and J by 2 bases, with 19 bases between them. The CDR3 DNA reads TGTGCCAGCAGACCACGTCGTTTCGGCAATCAAGAGACCCAGTACTTC. This codes for CASRPRRFGNQETQYF.

This clonotype was seen many times. The CDR3 DNA sequence: TGTGCCAGTAGTACCGGACGGTCCTACGAGCAGTACTTC. This encodes CASSTGRSYEQYF. This sequence joins TRBV19 and TRBJ2-7; unclear D gene. V lost 4 bases and J 1 base, leaving 8 bases between the germline ends. The CDR3 consists of 13 residues. The V gene's germline CDR1 is LNHDA and CDR2 SQIVND (reference sequence). The entire variable domain, with the rest obtained from reference TRBV19 and TRBJ2-7, is as follows: DGGITQSPKYLFRKEGQNVTLSCEQNLNHDAMYWYRQDPGQGLRLIYYSQIVNDFQKGDIAEGYSVSREKKESFPLTVTSAQKNPTAFYLCASSTGRSYEQYFGPGTRLTVT.

This clonotype was detected only a few times. The rearrangement uses TRBV4-3 and TRBJ2-2; 8 bases are shared with TRBD1. The CDR3 covers 16 residues. Germline V gives CDR1 LGHNA, CDR2 YSLEER. Trimming removed 1 base from V and 7 bases from J; junction bases left unmatched: 8. The CDR3 is CASSQALDRESGELFF. CDR3 nucleotides: TGCGCCAGCAGCCAAGCGTTGGACAGGGAAAGCGGGGAGCTGTTTTTT.

With regard to this clonotype: A much larger clone sits a single nucleotide away, making a read error possible. V is TRBV20-1 and J is TRBJ2-6; TRBD2 matches 12 bases. This CDR3 spans 18 amino acids. The germline gives CDR1 DFQATT, CDR2 SNEGSKA (reference sequence). The CDR3 bases are TGCAGTGTTAGAGATCTAGCGGGAGGGGTTACTGGGGCCAACGTCCTGACTTTC. As protein: CSVRDLAGGVTGANVLTF.

This clonotype has a count of ten or more. The chain recombines TRBV4-1 with TRBJ1-2; 7 bases align to TRBD1. The length of the CDR3 is 11 residues. From germline, CDR1 is MGHRA and CDR2 YSYEKL. After removal of 8 bases from V and 6 bases from J, the junction contained 3 bases not matched to a gene. The CDR3 bases are TGCGCCAGCCGACAGGGTCATGGCTACACCTTC. Translated, it gives CASRQGHGYTF.

To note about this clonotype: The junction shows a germline mismatch at one end, possibly a read error. J is TRBJ2-7 and V is TRBV10-3; D gene unclear. The germline V gene has CDR1 ENHRY and CDR2 SYGVKD. This CDR3 has 14 residues. CDR3 sequence: CASSYWAPVDEQYF. In DNA, the CDR3 is TGTGCCAGCAGTTATTGGGCGCCCGTTGACGAGCAGTACTTC.

This clonotype was recorded many times. The chain carries TRBV25-1 and TRBJ1-3; D not certain. Germline lookup yields CDR1 MGHDK and CDR2 SYGVNS. This CDR3 has 17 amino acids. V was clipped by 3 bases and J by 3 bases, with 18 bases between them. The CDR3 here is CASSDFSGERGGNTIYF. The CDR3 nucleotides read TGTGCCAGCAGTGATTTTTCGGGCGAACGGGGTGGAAACACCATATATTTT.

The rearrangement uses TRBV4-2 and TRBJ2-6; D unclear. V lost 1 base, J lost 1 base, and 11 bases lay in between. Germline CDR1 and CDR2: LGHNA and YNFKEQ. The CDR3 is 17 residues long. In nucleotides, the CDR3 is TGTGCCAGCAGCCAAGTTCGGTCCAGGTCTGGGGCCAACGTCCTGACTTTC. As protein: CASSQVRSRSGANVLTF.

This clonotype was detected ten times or more. The V gene is TRBV20-1, the J gene TRBJ2-5; the match to TRBD1 covers 9 bases. Germline CDR1 and CDR2: DFQATT and SNEGSKA (reference sequence). The J segment lost 5 bases and the V segment lost 4 bases, leaving 11 bases of the junction unmatched. The CDR3 is 15 amino acids. DNA of the CDR3: TGCAGTGCTACCCTGACAGGGGGTGGTTGGGAGACCCAGTACTTC. Translation gives CSATLTGGGWETQYF.

About this clonotype itself: Since no conserved phenylalanine or tryptophan closes the CDR3, a read error is the likely cause. No DNA is shown, since the ends of the CDR3 on it are uncertain; the CDR3 is the one TCRdb lists. The chain's CDR3 is CSSWTGQVV. The chain joins TRBV29-1 to TRBJ1-4; no check of the table's D call, TRBD1, against the DNA was made. The CDR3 spans 9 residues, counting both ends. Germline-derived CDR1 and CDR2 are SQVTM and ANQGSEA.

In this sample, this clonotype turned up many times. The V gene is TRBV19, the J gene TRBJ1-5; possible D gene TRBD1, 6 bases. With 8 bases removed from V and 3 bases from J, the gap between germline ends came to 11 bases. This CDR3 has 13 residues. Germline loops: CDR1 LNHDA, CDR2 SQIVND (reference sequence). CDR3 sequence reads: CASSGVFNQPQHF. The CDR3 region has the DNA TGTGCCAGTTCAGGGGTTTTCAATCAGCCCCAGCATTTT.

This clonotype was observed many times. The rearrangement uses TRBV29-1 and TRBJ1-5; D gene uncertain. Germline CDR1 reads SQVTM; CDR2 reads ANQGSEA. The CDR3 sequence is 12 residues long. The V end lost 8 bases, the J end lost 5 bases, and 13 bases lay between the germline ends. The CDR3 spells CSLGGIDQPQHF. CDR3 sequence (DNA): TGCAGCTTAGGAGGGATTGATCAGCCCCAGCATTTT.

This clonotype was seen many times. This rearrangement joins TRBV9 to TRBJ2-2; possibly TRBD1 or TRBD2 for D (5 bases each). Germline values: CDR1 SGDLS, CDR2 YYNGEE. The CDR3 length is 16 residues. V gave up 2 bases and J gave up 4 bases, with 15 bases separating them. The CDR3 reads CASSVGLAGVTGELFF. DNA for the CDR3: TGTGCCAGCAGCGTGGGGCTGGCCGGGGTCACCGGGGAGCTGTTTTTT. The full variable domain, completed using reference TRBV9 and TRBJ2-2, is DSGVTQTPKHLITATGQRVTLRCSPRSGDLSVYWYQQSLDQGLQFLIQYYNGEERAKGNILERFSAQQFPDLHSELNLSSLELGDSALYFCASSVGLAGVTGELFFGEGSRLTVL.

This clonotype was seen repeatedly, ten times or more. V gene TRBV2 combines with J gene TRBJ2-5; no definite D call. With 10 bases removed from V and 3 bases from J, the gap between germline ends came to 15 bases. Germline V gives CDR1 SNHLY, CDR2 FYNNEI. The CDR3 is made up of 13 amino acids. This chain's CDR3 is CAIRQRSEETQYF. As DNA, the CDR3 is TGTGCCATACGCCAAAGGTCCGAAGAGACCCAGTACTTC.

On this clonotype: An end of the junction does not agree with germline; a read error may underlie this. The chain joins TRBV7-2 to TRBJ2-2; D not resolved. The germline V gene has CDR1 SGHTA and CDR2 FQGNSA. There are 14 residues in the CDR3. The CDR3 loop reads CASSQDFNQGELFF. The CDR3 coding sequence is TGCGCCAGCAGCCAAGATTTTAATCAGGGGGAGCTGTTTTTT.

With respect to this clonotype: The CDR3 ends on some other residue instead of the conserved phenylalanine or tryptophan, so this is likely a read error. The limits of the CDR3 on the DNA are not certain, so only TCRdb's listed CDR3 is given. This rearrangement joins TRBV7-2 to TRBJ1-2. The CDR3 sequence runs 10 residues, both termini included. The germline gives CDR1 SGHTA, CDR2 FQGNSA. CDR3 amino acids: CASSLPTASY.

The chain is built from TRBV30 and TRBJ2-7; D remains ambiguous. Germline V lookup: CDR1 GTSNPN, CDR2 SVGIG (reference sequence). The CDR3 is 12 amino acids. V was cut by 4 bases and J by 5 bases, with 12 bases left in between. The CDR3 loop is CAWNPGRNEQYF. The CDR3 coding sequence is TGTGCCTGGAATCCAGGACGCAACGAGCAGTACTTC.

The chain joins TRBV29-1 to TRBJ1-2, with 8 bases matching TRBD1. CDR1 SQVTM and CDR2 ANQGSEA come from the germline V gene. Trimming took 0 bases from V and 2 from J; bases not matched to a gene: 2. The CDR3 has 14 residues. This CDR3 reads CSVEERQGNYGYTF. In nucleotides, the CDR3 is TGCAGCGTTGAAGAGAGACAGGGGAACTATGGCTACACCTTC.

V and J are TRBV12-3 or TRBV12-4 and TRBJ1-5; D remains ambiguous. This CDR3 has 12 amino acids. Trimming took off 3 bases at V and 10 bases at J, with 10 bases between the two ends. The DNA for the CDR3 is TGTGCCAGCAGTTTTAACGGCCCCCCCCAGCATTTT. Its translation: CASSFNGPPQHF.

The chain links TRBV2 to TRBJ1-2, with D hard to call. The germline gives CDR1 SNHLY, CDR2 FYNNEI. CDR3 length: 12 residues. V gave up 7 bases and J gave up 2 bases, with 8 bases separating them. The CDR3 DNA follows: TGTGCCAGCAAGGACGCGAACTATGGCTACACCTTC. This gives the protein CASKDANYGYTF.

This clonotype came up many times. V usage is TRBV7-2 and J usage is TRBJ1-3; D is undetermined. The CDR3 covers 14 residues. Trimming removed 3 bases at V and 0 bases at J, with 6 bases between. Germline V gene sequence: CDR1 SGHTA, CDR2 FQGNSA. This CDR3 reads CASSLWFSGNTIYF. CDR3 nucleotides: TGTGCCAGCAGCTTGTGGTTCTCTGGAAACACCATATATTTT.

The rearrangement links TRBV10-3 to TRBJ2-2; TRBD2 aligns across 7 bases. In germline, CDR1 is ENHRY, CDR2 SYGVKD. The CDR3 loop spans 16 amino acids. V trimming: 5 bases; J trimming: 0 bases; junction bases outside the gene matches: 6. CDR3 amino acids: CAISSGGRPNTGELFF. CDR3 bases: TGTGCCATCAGTTCGGGAGGACGGCCGAACACCGGGGAGCTGTTTTTT.

The chain joins TRBV7-2 to TRBJ2-7; maybe TRBD2 (6 bases). This CDR3 region has 15 residues. V was shortened by 6 bases and J by 0 bases, with 15 bases between the two germline ends. The V gene's germline CDR1 is SGHTA and CDR2 FQGNSA. CDR3 bases: TGTGCCAGCAGTACGTCTAGCGCGGGCTCCTACGAGCAGTACTTC. Protein sequence: CASSTSSAGSYEQYF.

This chain joins TRBV29-1 and TRBJ2-5, with TRBD2 matching 9 bases. J was trimmed by 5 bases and V by 4 bases; bases with no gene match: 8. Per the germline V gene, CDR1 is SQVTM and CDR2 is ANQGSEA. CDR3 length equals 14 residues. The CDR3 loop reads CSVVGSGGRETQYF. The CDR3 bases are TGCAGCGTTGTTGGTAGCGGGGGAAGGGAGACCCAGTACTTC.

This chain connects TRBV27 to TRBJ2-7; D perhaps matches TRBD1 (5 bases). Looked up from germline, CDR1 is MNHEY and CDR2 is SMNVEV (reference sequence). This CDR3 contains 15 residues. V lost 5 bases and J lost 0, with 14 bases in between. The DNA of the CDR3 is TGTGCCAGCAGTAGCACAGGTCCCTTCTCCTACGAGCAGTACTTC. Encoded protein: CASSSTGPFSYEQYF.

In its sample, this clonotype was seen a few times. This chain links TRBV10-2 with TRBJ2-5; 10 bases map to TRBD1. Per the germline V gene, CDR1 is WSHSY and CDR2 is SAAADI. Trimming removed 2 bases from V and 5 bases from J; junction bases left unmatched: 8. This CDR3 comprises 16 residues. The DNA of the CDR3 is TGCGCCAGCAGTGAGAAAGGGACAGGGGCCATCGAGACCCAGTACTTC. This translates into CASSEKGTGAIETQYF.

This clonotype appeared once. The J gene is TRBJ2-7, the V gene TRBV10-3, with D perhaps TRBD1 (5 bases). Per the germline V gene, CDR1 is ENHRY and CDR2 is SYGVKD. Between the trimmed V and J ends, which lost 7 bases and 0 bases, there was a span of 13 bases. The CDR3 loop spans 14 amino acids. CDR3 bases: TGTGCCATCATTCACGAAGACAGCTCCTACGAGCAGTACTTC. Translated, it gives CAIIHEDSSYEQYF.

This clonotype was detected many times. The DNA is left out, because the CDR3 cannot be placed on it with certainty; the CDR3 is given as TCRdb lists it. This chain joins TRBV12-3 or TRBV12-4 and TRBJ1-2; whether TRBD1, the table's D call, matches the DNA was not checked. The CDR3 is 17 residues long, ends included. CDR3 loop: CASSSSVGRGTNYGYTF.